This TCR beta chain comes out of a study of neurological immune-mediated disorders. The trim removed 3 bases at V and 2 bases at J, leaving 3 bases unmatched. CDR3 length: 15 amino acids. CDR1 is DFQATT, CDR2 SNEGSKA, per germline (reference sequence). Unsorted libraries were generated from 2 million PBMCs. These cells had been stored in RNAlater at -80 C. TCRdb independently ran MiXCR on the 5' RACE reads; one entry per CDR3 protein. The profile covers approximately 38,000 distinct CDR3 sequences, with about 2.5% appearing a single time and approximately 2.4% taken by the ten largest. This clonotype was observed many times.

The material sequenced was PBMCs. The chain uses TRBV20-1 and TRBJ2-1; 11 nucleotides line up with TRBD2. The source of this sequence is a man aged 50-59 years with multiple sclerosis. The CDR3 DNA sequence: TGCAGTGCTAGGGTAGCGGGGGGGCCCTACAATGAGCAGTTCTTC. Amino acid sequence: CSARVAGGPYNEQFF.